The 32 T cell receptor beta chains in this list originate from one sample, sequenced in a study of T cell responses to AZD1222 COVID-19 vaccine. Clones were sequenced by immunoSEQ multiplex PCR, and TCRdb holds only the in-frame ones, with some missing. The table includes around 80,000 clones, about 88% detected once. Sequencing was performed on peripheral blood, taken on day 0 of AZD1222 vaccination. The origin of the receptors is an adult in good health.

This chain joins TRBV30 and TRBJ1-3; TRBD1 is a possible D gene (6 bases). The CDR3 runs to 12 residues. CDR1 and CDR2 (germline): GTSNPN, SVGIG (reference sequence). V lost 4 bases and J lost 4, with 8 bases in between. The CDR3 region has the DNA TGTGCCTGGAAGGGGGTCGGAAACACCATATATTTT. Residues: CAWKGVGNTIYF.

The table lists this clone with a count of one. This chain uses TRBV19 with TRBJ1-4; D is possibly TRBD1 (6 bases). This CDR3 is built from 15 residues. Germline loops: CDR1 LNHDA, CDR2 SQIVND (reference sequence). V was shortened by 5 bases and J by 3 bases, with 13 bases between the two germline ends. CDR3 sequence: CASSVQGRSNEKLFF. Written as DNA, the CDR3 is TGTGCCAGTAGTGTACAGGGTAGGTCTAATGAAAAACTGTTTTTT. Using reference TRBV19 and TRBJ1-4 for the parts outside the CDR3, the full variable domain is DGGITQSPKYLFRKEGQNVTLSCEQNLNHDAMYWYRQDPGQGLRLIYYSQIVNDFQKGDIAEGYSVSREKKESFPLTVTSAQKNPTAFYLCASSVQGRSNEKLFFGSGTQLSVL.

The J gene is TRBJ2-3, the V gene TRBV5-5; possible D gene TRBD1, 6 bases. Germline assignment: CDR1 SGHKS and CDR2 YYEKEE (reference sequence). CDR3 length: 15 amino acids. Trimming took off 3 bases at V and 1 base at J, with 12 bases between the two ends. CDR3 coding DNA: TGTGCCAGCAGCTATGACAGGTTTCGCACAGATACGCAGTATTTT. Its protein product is CASSYDRFRTDTQYF.

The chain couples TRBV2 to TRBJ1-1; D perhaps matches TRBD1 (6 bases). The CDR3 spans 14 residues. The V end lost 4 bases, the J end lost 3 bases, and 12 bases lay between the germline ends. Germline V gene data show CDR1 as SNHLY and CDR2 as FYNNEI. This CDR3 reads CASSGARGYTEAFF. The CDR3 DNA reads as TGTGCCAGCAGTGGGGCCAGGGGATACACTGAAGCTTTCTTT.

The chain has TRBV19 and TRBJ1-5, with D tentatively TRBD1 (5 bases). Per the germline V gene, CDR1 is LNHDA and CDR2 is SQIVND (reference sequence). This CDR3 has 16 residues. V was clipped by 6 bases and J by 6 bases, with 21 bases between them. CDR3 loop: CASRATGGAGPQPQHF. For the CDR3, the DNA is TGTGCCAGTAGGGCCACGGGTGGGGCAGGGCCTCAGCCCCAGCATTTT.

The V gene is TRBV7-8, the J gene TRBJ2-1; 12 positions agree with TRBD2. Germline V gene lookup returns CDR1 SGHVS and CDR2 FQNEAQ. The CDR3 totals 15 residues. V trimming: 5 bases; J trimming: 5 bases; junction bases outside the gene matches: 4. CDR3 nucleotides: TGTGCCAGCAGCCCCGGACTAGCGGGAAACAATGAGCAGTTCTTC. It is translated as CASSPGLAGNNEQFF.

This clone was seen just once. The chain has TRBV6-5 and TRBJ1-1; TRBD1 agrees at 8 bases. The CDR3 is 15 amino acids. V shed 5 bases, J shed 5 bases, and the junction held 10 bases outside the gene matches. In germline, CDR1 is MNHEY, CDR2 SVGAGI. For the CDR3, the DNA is TGTGCCAGCAGTCTCCGGACAGGGAGGTCGACTGAAGCTTTCTTT. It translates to CASSLRTGRSTEAFF.

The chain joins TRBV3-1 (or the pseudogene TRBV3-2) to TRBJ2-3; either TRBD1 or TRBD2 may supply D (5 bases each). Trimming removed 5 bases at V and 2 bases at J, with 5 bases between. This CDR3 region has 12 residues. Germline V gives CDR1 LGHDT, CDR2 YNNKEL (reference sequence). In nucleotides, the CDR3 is TGTGCCAGCAGCGGGACCACAGATACGCAGTATTTT. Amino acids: CASSGTTDTQYF.

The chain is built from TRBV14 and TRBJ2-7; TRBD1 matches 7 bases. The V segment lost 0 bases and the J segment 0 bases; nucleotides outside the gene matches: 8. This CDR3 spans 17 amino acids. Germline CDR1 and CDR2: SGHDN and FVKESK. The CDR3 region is CASSQDLRGQSSYEQYF. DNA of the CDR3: TGTGCCAGCAGCCAAGATCTTAGGGGACAGAGCTCCTACGAGCAGTACTTC.

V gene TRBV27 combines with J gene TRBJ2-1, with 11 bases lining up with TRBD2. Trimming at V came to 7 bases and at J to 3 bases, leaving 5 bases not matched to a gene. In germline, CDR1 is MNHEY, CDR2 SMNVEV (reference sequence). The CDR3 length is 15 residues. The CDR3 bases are TGTGCCAGCACCCCAGGACTAGCGGGCTACAATGAGCAGTTCTTC. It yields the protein CASTPGLAGYNEQFF.

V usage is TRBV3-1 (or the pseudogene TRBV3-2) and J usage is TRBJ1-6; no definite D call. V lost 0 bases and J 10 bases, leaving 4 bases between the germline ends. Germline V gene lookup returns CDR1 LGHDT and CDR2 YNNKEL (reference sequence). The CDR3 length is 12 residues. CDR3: CASSQEASPLHF. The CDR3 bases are TGTGCCAGCAGCCAAGAGGCGTCACCCCTCCACTTT.

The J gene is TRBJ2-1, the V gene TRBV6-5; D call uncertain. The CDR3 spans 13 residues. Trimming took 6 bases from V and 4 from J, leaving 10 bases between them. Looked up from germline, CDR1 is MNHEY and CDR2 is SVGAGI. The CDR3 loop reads CASSRLEYNEQFF. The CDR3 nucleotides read TGTGCCAGCAGCAGACTGGAGTACAATGAGCAGTTCTTC.

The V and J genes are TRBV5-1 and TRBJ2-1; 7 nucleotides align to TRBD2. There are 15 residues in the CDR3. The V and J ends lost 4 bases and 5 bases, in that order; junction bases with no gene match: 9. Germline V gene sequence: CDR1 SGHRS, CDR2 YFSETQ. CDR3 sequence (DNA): TGCGCCAGCAGCATAGGGACTATTGCTAACAATGAGCAGTTCTTC. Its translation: CASSIGTIANNEQFF. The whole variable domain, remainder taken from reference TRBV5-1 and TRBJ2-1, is KAGVTQTPRYLIKTRGQQVTLSCSPISGHRSVSWYQQTPGQGLQFLFEYFSETQRNKGNFPGRFSGRQFSNSRSEMNVSTLELGDSALYLCASSIGTIANNEQFFGPGTRLTVL.

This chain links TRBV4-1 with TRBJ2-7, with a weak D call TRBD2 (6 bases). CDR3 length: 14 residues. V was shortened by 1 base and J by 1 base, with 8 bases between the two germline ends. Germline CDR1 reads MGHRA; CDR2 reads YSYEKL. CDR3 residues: CASSQVSGSYEQYF. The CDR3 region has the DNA TGCGCCAGCAGCCAAGTGAGCGGGTCCTACGAGCAGTACTTC.

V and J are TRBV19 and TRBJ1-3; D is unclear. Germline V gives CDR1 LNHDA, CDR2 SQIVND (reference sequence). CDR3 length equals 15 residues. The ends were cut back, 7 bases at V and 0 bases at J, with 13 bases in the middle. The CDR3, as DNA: TGTGCCAGTACTCGGAACAGCGACTCTGGAAACACCATATATTTT. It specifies CASTRNSDSGNTIYF. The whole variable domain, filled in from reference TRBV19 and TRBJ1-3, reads DGGITQSPKYLFRKEGQNVTLSCEQNLNHDAMYWYRQDPGQGLRLIYYSQIVNDFQKGDIAEGYSVSREKKESFPLTVTSAQKNPTAFYLCASTRNSDSGNTIYFGEGSWLTVV.

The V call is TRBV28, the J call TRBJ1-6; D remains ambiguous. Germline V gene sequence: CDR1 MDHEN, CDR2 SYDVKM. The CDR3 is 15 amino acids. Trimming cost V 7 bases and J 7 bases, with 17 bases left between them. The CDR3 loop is CASTLNSRLNSPLHF. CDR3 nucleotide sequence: TGTGCCAGCACCCTGAACAGTCGATTAAATTCACCCCTCCACTTT.

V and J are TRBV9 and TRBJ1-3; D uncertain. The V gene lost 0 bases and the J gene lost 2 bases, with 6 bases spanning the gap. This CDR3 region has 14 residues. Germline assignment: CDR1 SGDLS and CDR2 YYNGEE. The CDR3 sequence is CASSVVSPGNTIYF. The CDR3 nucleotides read TGTGCCAGCAGCGTAGTGTCTCCTGGAAACACCATATATTTT.

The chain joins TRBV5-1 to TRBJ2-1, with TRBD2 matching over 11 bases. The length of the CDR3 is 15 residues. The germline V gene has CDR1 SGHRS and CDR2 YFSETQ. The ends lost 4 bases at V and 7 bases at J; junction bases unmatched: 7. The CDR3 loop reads CASSATSGSWNEQFF. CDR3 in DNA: TGCGCCAGCAGCGCAACTAGCGGGAGTTGGAATGAGCAGTTCTTC.

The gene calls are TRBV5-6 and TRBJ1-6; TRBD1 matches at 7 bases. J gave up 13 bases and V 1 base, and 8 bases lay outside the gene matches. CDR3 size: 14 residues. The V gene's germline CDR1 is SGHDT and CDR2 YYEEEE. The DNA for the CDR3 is TGTGCCAGCAGCTTGATGACAGGGCAGGTGCCCCTCCACTTT. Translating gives CASSLMTGQVPLHF.

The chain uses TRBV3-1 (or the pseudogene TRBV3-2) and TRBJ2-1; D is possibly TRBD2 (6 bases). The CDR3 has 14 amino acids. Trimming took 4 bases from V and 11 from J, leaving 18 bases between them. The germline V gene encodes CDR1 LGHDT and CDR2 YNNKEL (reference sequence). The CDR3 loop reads CASSPGVLTMKQFF. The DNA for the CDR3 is TGTGCCAGCAGCCCGGGAGTACTTACAATGAAGCAGTTCTTC.

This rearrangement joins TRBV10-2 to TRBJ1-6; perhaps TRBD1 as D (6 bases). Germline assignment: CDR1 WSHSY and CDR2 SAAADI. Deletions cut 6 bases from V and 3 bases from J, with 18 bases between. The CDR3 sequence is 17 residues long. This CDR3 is CASSPVGGGDYNSPLHF. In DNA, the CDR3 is TGCGCCAGCAGCCCCGTAGGGGGGGGCGACTATAATTCACCCCTCCACTTT.

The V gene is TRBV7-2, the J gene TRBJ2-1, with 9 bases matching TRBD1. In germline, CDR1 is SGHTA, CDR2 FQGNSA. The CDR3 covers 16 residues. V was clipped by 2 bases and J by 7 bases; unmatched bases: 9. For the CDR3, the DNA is TGTGCCAGCAGCTTAAGCCCGGGACAGGGTGGTAATGAGCAGTTCTTC. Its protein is CASSLSPGQGGNEQFF.

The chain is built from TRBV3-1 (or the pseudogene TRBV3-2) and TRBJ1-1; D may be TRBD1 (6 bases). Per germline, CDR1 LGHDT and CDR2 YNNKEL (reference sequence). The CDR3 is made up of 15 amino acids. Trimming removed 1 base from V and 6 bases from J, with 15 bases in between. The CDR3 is CASSQVGARGAEAFF. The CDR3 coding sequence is TGTGCCAGCAGCCAAGTTGGCGCTAGGGGGGCTGAAGCTTTCTTT.

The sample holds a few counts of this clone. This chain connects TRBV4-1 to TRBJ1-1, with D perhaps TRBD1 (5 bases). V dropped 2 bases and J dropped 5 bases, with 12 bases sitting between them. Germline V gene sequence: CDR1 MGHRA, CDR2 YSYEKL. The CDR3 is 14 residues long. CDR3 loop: CASSQMGGGTEAFF. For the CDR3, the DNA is TGCGCCAGCAGCCAAATGGGGGGGGGAACTGAAGCTTTCTTT.

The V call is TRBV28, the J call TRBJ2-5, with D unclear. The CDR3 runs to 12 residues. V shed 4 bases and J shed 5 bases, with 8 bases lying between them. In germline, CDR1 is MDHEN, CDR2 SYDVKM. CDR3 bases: TGTGCCAGCAGTTCCCCGCTGGAGACCCAGTACTTC. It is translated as CASSSPLETQYF.

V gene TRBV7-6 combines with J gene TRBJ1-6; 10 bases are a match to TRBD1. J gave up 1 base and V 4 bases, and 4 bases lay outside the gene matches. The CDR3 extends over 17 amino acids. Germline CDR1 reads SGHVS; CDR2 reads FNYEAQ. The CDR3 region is CASSSGTGVSYNSPLHF. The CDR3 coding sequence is TGTGCCAGCAGCTCCGGGACAGGGGTGTCCTATAATTCACCCCTCCACTTT.

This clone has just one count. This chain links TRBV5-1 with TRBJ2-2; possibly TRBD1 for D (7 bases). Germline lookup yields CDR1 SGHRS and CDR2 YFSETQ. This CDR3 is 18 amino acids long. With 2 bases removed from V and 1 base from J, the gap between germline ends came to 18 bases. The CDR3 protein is CASSFSPRGTVNTGELFF. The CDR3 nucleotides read TGCGCCAGCAGCTTCAGCCCCCGGGGGACAGTGAACACCGGGGAGCTGTTTTTT.

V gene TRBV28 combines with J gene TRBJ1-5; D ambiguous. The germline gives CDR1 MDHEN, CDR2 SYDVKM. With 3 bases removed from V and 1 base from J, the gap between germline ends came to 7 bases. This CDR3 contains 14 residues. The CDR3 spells CASSLIRSNQPQHF. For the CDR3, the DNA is TGTGCCAGCAGTTTGATACGGAGCAATCAGCCCCAGCATTTT.

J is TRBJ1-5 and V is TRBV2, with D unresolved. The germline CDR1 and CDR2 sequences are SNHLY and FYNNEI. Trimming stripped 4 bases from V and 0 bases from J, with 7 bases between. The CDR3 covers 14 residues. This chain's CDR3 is CASSAVNSNQPQHF. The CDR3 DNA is TGTGCCAGCAGTGCGGTCAATAGCAATCAGCCCCAGCATTTT.

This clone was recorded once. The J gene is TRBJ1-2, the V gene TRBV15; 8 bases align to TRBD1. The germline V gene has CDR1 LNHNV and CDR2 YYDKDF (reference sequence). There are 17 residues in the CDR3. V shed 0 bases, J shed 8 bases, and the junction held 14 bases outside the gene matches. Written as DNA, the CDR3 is TGTGCCACCAGCAGAGAGATTATGGCAGGGGGCACTCGGGGCTACACCTTC. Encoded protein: CATSREIMAGGTRGYTF.

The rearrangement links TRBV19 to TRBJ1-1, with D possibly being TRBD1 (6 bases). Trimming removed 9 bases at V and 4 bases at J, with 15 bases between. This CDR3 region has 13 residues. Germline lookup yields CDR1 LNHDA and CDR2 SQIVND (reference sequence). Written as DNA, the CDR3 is TGTGCCAGCCGTTACCCAGGGGCCACTGAAGCTTTCTTT. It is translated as CASRYPGATEAFF. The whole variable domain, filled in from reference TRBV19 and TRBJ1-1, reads DGGITQSPKYLFRKEGQNVTLSCEQNLNHDAMYWYRQDPGQGLRLIYYSQIVNDFQKGDIAEGYSVSREKKESFPLTVTSAQKNPTAFYLCASRYPGATEAFFGQGTRLTVV.

The CDR3 loop reads CASSYLTGVGNEQFF. In DNA form, the CDR3 reads TGTGCCAGCAGTTACCTGACAGGGGTGGGCAATGAGCAGTTCTTC. J is TRBJ2-1 and V is TRBV6-5; 8 nucleotides line up with TRBD1. After removal of 2 bases from V and 6 bases from J, the junction contained 6 bases not matched to a gene. Germline-derived CDR1 and CDR2 are MNHEY and SVGAGI. The CDR3 consists of 15 residues.